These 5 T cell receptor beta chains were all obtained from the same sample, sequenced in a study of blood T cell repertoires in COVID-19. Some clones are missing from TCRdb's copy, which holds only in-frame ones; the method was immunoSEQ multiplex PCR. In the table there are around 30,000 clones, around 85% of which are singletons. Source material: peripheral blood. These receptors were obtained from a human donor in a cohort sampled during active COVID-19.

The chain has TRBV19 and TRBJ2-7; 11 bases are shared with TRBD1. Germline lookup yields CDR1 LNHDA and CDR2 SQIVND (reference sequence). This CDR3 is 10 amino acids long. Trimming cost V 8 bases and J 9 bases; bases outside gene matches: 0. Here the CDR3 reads CASGQGAQYF. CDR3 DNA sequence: TGTGCCAGTGGACAGGGGGCGCAGTACTTC.

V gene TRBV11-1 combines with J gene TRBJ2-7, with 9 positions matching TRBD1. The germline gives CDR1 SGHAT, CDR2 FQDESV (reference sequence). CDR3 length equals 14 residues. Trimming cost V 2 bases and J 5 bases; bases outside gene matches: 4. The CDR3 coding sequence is TGTGCCAGCAGCTTAAGGGACAGGGACAACGAGCAGTACTTC. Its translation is CASSLRDRDNEQYF.

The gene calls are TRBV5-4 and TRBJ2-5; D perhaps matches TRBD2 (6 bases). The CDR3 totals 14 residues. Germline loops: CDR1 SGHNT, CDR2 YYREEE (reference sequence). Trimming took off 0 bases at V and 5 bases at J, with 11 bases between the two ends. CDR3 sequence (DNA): TGTGCCAGCAGCTTGGGACCGGGGGTGGAGACCCAGTACTTC. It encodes CASSLGPGVETQYF.

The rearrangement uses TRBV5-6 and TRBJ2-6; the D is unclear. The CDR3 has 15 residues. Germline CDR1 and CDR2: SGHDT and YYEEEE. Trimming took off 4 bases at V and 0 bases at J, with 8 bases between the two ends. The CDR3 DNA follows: TGTGCCAGCAGCCCAGGAATCTCTGGGGCCAACGTCCTGACTTTC. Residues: CASSPGISGANVLTF.

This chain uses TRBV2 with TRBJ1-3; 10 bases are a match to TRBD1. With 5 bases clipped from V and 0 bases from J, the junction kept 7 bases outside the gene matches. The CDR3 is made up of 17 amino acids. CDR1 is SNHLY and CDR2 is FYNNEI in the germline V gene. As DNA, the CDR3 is TGTGCCAGCAGTTTTCCGGGACAGGGGTCCTCTGGAAACACCATATATTTT. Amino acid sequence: CASSFPGQGSSGNTIYF.